The 18 T cell receptor beta chains reported below all come from one sample, sequenced in a study of blood T cell repertoires in COVID-19. This table comes from immunoSEQ multiplex PCR, and its TCRdb copy is limited to in-frame clones, with some not included. The sample contains fewer than 15,000 clones, roughly 92% of which appear only once. Specimen: peripheral blood. These receptors originate from a human donor with active COVID-19. The donor label of this sample is uncertain.

The rearrangement uses TRBV5-1 and TRBJ2-2, with 9 bases fitting TRBD1. Germline-derived CDR1 and CDR2 are SGHRS and YFSETQ. V shed 2 bases and J 6 bases; nucleotides not matched to a gene: 5. The CDR3 extends over 15 amino acids. This CDR3 reads CASSLTGGRAGELFF. Written as DNA, the CDR3 is TGCGCCAGCAGCTTAACAGGGGGCAGGGCCGGGGAGCTGTTTTTT.

This sequence joins TRBV14 and TRBJ1-6, with a possible D match to TRBD1 (6 bases). The CDR3 has 16 residues. Germline-derived CDR1 and CDR2 are SGHDN and FVKESK. The V and J ends lost 4 bases and 5 bases respectively, with 15 bases between them. This chain's CDR3 is CASSRGRGANNSPLHF. The CDR3 region has the DNA TGTGCCAGCAGCCGGGGGAGGGGGGCCAATAATTCACCCCTCCACTTT.

The table lists this clone with a few counts. The chain carries TRBV15 and TRBJ2-5, with D perhaps matching TRBD1 (5 bases). CDR1 is LNHNV, CDR2 YYDKDF, per germline (reference sequence). CDR3 length: 15 amino acids. V was clipped by 0 bases and J by 5 bases, with 13 bases between them. CDR3 protein: CATSRDQGYPETQYF. Here the CDR3 DNA reads TGTGCCACCAGCAGAGATCAGGGTTATCCGGAGACCCAGTACTTC.

The chain is built from TRBV5-5 and TRBJ1-4; D gene uncertain. CDR1 SGHKS and CDR2 YYEKEE come from the germline V gene (reference sequence). The CDR3 runs to 15 residues. Trimming took 2 bases from V and 7 from J, leaving 15 bases between them. CDR3 in DNA: TGTGCCAGCAGCTTCGGGAAAGGTCAAGGTGAAAAACTGTTTTTT. This gives the protein CASSFGKGQGEKLFF.

The J gene is TRBJ2-3, the V gene TRBV14, with TRBD1 matching over 8 bases. The CDR3 contains 15 residues. The germline gives CDR1 SGHDN, CDR2 FVKESK. Trimming at V came to 3 bases and at J to 0 bases, leaving 2 bases not matched to a gene. CDR3 sequence reads: CASSQQGASTDTQYF. The CDR3 coding sequence is TGTGCCAGCAGCCAGCAGGGGGCCAGCACAGATACGCAGTATTTT.

V gene TRBV2 combines with J gene TRBJ1-6, with 7 bases matching TRBD1. The V and J ends lost 3 bases and 10 bases, in that order; junction bases with no gene match: 12. This CDR3 spans 16 amino acids. In germline, CDR1 is SNHLY, CDR2 FYNNEI. CDR3 DNA: TGTGCCAGCAGTGACGACAGGGCAAGTAGGGGGTCACCCCTCCACTTT. It encodes CASSDDRASRGSPLHF. Filled out from reference TRBV2 and TRBJ1-6, the complete variable domain reads EPEVTQTPSHQVTQMGQEVILRCVPISNHLYFYWYRQILGQKVEFLVSFYNNEISEKSEIFDDQFSVERPDGSNFTLKIRSTKLEDSAMYFCASSDDRASRGSPLHFGNGTRLTVT.

This chain joins TRBV3-1 (or the pseudogene TRBV3-2) and TRBJ1-2; TRBD1 matches at 7 bases. With 3 bases clipped from V and 5 bases from J, the junction kept 9 bases outside the gene matches. Germline CDR1 LGHDT, CDR2 YNNKEL (reference sequence). The CDR3 consists of 15 residues. In nucleotides, the CDR3 is TGTGCCAGCAGCCAGCCGGGACAGTCGGTATATGGCTACACCTTC. This encodes CASSQPGQSVYGYTF.

Written as DNA, the CDR3 is TGTGCCAGCAGTCCGCGACAGGGCTATGGCTACACCTTC. This codes for CASSPRQGYGYTF. The V call is TRBV28, the J call TRBJ1-2, with TRBD1 identical over 7 bases. Germline-derived CDR1 and CDR2 are MDHEN and SYDVKM. This CDR3 is built from 13 residues. V dropped 5 bases and J dropped 4; count of bases not matched to a gene: 4.

This clone came up once. This rearrangement joins TRBV5-4 to TRBJ2-7, with 10 positions matching TRBD2. CDR3 length equals 15 residues. The junction had 5 bases not matched to a gene; V was cut back by 4 bases and J by 1 base. The germline V gene has CDR1 SGHNT and CDR2 YYREEE (reference sequence). The CDR3 loop reads CASSPRTSGSYEQYF. DNA of the CDR3: TGTGCCAGCAGCCCAAGGACTAGCGGTTCCTACGAGCAGTACTTC. Looking up the rest from reference TRBV5-4 and TRBJ2-7 gives the full variable domain: ETGVTQSPTHLIKTRGQQVTLRCSSQSGHNTVSWYQQALGQGPQFIFQYYREEENGRGNFPPRFSGLQFPNYSSELNVNALELDDSALYLCASSPRTSGSYEQYFGPGTRLTVT.

The chain joins TRBV15 to TRBJ1-2; 8 nucleotides line up with TRBD1. The V and J ends lost 3 bases and 3 bases, in that order; junction bases with no gene match: 3. CDR3 length equals 14 residues. The V gene's germline CDR1 is LNHNV and CDR2 YYDKDF (reference sequence). The CDR3 nucleotides are TGTGCCACCAGCAGGGGACAGGCTCACTATGGCTACACCTTC. It is translated as CATSRGQAHYGYTF.

The V call is TRBV7-8, the J call TRBJ2-2; D is unclear. Germline V lookup: CDR1 SGHVS, CDR2 FQNEAQ. This CDR3 has 13 amino acids. Trimming pared 7 bases from V and 1 base from J, leaving 7 bases between. CDR3 in DNA: TGTGCCAGCAATAATCTGAACACCGGGGAGCTGTTTTTT. As protein: CASNNLNTGELFF.

The chain employs TRBV7-9 and TRBJ2-1, with D maybe TRBD2 (6 bases). Germline CDR1 SEHNR, CDR2 FQNEAQ (reference sequence). CDR3 length: 16 amino acids. The V end lost 5 bases, the J end lost 8 bases, and 22 bases lay between the germline ends. As DNA, the CDR3 is TGTGCCAGCAGCGAGGGGTGGGGACTGGCGGTCTATGAGCAGTTCTTC. It is translated as CASSEGWGLAVYEQFF.

This clone was seen a single time. The chain recombines TRBV7-2 with TRBJ2-7, with D possibly matching TRBD2 (7 bases). Trimming left V 5 bases short and J 2 bases short, with 19 bases between. The germline V gene has CDR1 SGHTA and CDR2 FQGNSA. The CDR3 length is 16 residues. This chain's CDR3 is CASSLGGGAAAYEQYF. The CDR3, as DNA: TGTGCCAGCAGCCTAGGGGGGGGAGCAGCAGCCTACGAGCAGTACTTC.

This chain uses TRBV28 with TRBJ1-5, with D possibly TRBD1 on 5 matching bases. Trimming shortened V by 1 base and J by 6 bases, and 10 bases separated the two germline ends. CDR3 length: 14 residues. Germline lookup yields CDR1 MDHEN and CDR2 SYDVKM. CDR3: CASSLSGLPQPQHF. CDR3 nucleotide sequence: TGTGCCAGCAGTTTATCGGGACTTCCTCAGCCCCAGCATTTT.

The chain combines TRBV10-3 with TRBJ2-7, with D perhaps TRBD1 (6 bases). The CDR3 spans 13 residues. Germline loops: CDR1 ENHRY, CDR2 SYGVKD. The V end lost 11 bases, the J end lost 3 bases, and 17 bases lay between the germline ends. The CDR3 loop reads CASQGRVNYEQYF. DNA for the CDR3: TGTGCCTCTCAGGGGCGGGTCAACTACGAGCAGTACTTC.

This chain uses TRBV7-8 with TRBJ1-6; tentatively, D is TRBD1 (6 bases). This CDR3 has 18 residues. Per the germline V gene, CDR1 is SGHVS and CDR2 is FQNEAQ. V lost 1 base and J 9 bases, leaving 22 bases between the germline ends. CDR3 protein: CASSLEGRGRVGGSPLHF. The CDR3 DNA is TGTGCCAGCAGCTTAGAGGGCAGGGGTCGAGTGGGTGGTTCACCCCTCCACTTT.

The rearrangement links TRBV15 to TRBJ1-5; 10 bases are shared with TRBD1. The CDR3 consists of 16 residues. V lost 1 base to trimming and J lost 7 bases; unmatched junction nucleotides: 7. Germline V lookup: CDR1 LNHNV, CDR2 YYDKDF (reference sequence). The CDR3 sequence: CATSRVGTGASQPQHF. DNA for the CDR3: TGTGCCACCAGCAGAGTAGGGACAGGGGCCTCCCAGCCCCAGCATTTT.

The V gene is TRBV18, the J gene TRBJ1-5; the D is unclear. The germline V gene encodes CDR1 KGHSH and CDR2 LQKENI. The CDR3 is 14 amino acids. V shed 2 bases and J shed 3 bases, with 8 bases lying between them. CDR3 DNA sequence: TGTGCCAGCTCACCAACCCAGGTCAATCAGCCCCAGCATTTT. It translates to CASSPTQVNQPQHF.